This entry describes one T cell receptor (beta chain). Its antigen is as yet unknown. Within the sample, other DNA sequences also encode this same CDR3. The ends were cut back, 7 bases at V and 5 bases at J, with 12 bases in the middle. This CDR3 has 14 amino acids. Per the germline V gene, CDR1 is LNHDA and CDR2 is SQIVND (reference sequence). The primer mix had 60 V beta and 13 J beta primers. Assay used: immunoSEQ multiplex PCR; TCRdb lists only in-frame clones, some missing. Here the sample spans 20,000 or so clones, about nine tenths being singletons. The data originate from a study of glioma-infiltrating T cells after dendritic cell vaccination. Indicated time point: after dendritic cell vaccination, including at tumor progression/relapse. Selection required adequate fresh-frozen tumor tissue plus more than two years' survival data. Whole-study results and caveats: Longer survival after dendritic cell vaccination followed higher pretreatment TIL content.

The chain couples TRBV19 to TRBJ1-6; D is possibly TRBD1 (6 bases). The material was blood, obtained after dendritic cell vaccination. The sequence derives from a human donor with glioblastoma. CDR3 coding DNA: TGTGCCAGTACTCTCGACAGGAATAATTCACCCCTCCACTTT. It is translated as CASTLDRNNSPLHF.